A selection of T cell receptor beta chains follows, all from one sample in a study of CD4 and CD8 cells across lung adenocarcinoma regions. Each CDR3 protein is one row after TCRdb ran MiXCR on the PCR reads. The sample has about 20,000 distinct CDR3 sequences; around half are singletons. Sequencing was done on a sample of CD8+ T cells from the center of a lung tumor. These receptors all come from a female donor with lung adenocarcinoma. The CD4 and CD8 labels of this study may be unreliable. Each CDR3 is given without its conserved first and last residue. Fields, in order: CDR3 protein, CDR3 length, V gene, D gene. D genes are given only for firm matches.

CDR3: ATKGRGHQNIQY; length: 12; V: TRBV10-3; D: -
CDR3: ASSFGWIAGVEEQY; length: 14; V: TRBV5-6; D: TRBD2
CDR3: ASRYNGGAVSGYT; length: 13; V: TRBV6-5; D: -
CDR3: SVTGAILYGYT; length: 11; V: TRBV29-1; D: TRBD1
CDR3: AIRTSNTGAQF; length: 11; V: TRBV12-3/TRBV12-4; D: -
CDR3: ASRKQGLPNKDTQY; length: 14; V: TRBV27; D: -
CDR3: ASKFSGNRETQY; length: 12; V: TRBV27; D: -
CDR3: ASSTGTAYEQY; length: 11; V: TRBV6-1; D: TRBD1
CDR3: ASSSRGAKNYEQY; length: 13; V: TRBV27; D: -
CDR3: ASRVRGLWAKNIQY; length: 14; V: TRBV27; D: -
CDR3: AGRGLGAANTQY; length: 12; V: TRBV10-1; D: TRBD1
CDR3: ASSAILGQGYEQY; length: 13; V: TRBV6-1; D: TRBD1
CDR3: ASSHPESGSKSGELF; length: 15; V: TRBV4-2; D: TRBD2
CDR3: ASSREVGTEAF; length: 11; V: TRBV12-3/TRBV12-4; D: -
CDR3: ASSYSYRGPYNEQY; length: 14; V: TRBV6-5; D: -
CDR3: ASSDGRSSGSPEQY; length: 14; V: TRBV10-1; D: TRBD2
CDR3: ASSLGGGGGDTQY; length: 13; V: TRBV7-2; D: -
CDR3: ASSLRVTQY; length: 9; V: TRBV12-3/TRBV12-4; D: -
CDR3: AGRGRRDQDTQY; length: 12; V: TRBV10-1; D: -
CDR3: ASSDSGTIIALF; length: 12; V: TRBV6-4; D: TRBD2
CDR3: ASRTSGSSYEQY; length: 12; V: TRBV6-1; D: TRBD2
CDR3: ASGYSGNTIY; length: 10; V: TRBV6-5; D: -
CDR3: ASSLRTTDTQY; length: 11; V: TRBV6-1; D: -
CDR3: ASRRWTVSTGEQF; length: 13; V: TRBV6-1; D: TRBD1
CDR3: ASSQDPNQPQH; length: 11; V: TRBV4-1; D: -
CDR3: ASSPYPRAGTDSYEQY; length: 16; V: TRBV7-9; D: TRBD1
CDR3: ASSMTSAYNEQF; length: 12; V: TRBV6-4; D: TRBD2
CDR3: ASSVGGELF; length: 9; V: TRBV10-2; D: -
CDR3: ASSFLAGPTDTQY; length: 13; V: TRBV5-1; D: TRBD2
CDR3: GRGSGLWGKNTQY; length: 13; V: TRBV10-3; D: -
CDR3: ASSDPNSGRVNEQF; length: 14; V: TRBV10-2; D: TRBD2
CDR3: SSHDRNTEAF; length: 10; V: TRBV29-1; D: -
CDR3: ASSLALAGVTQY; length: 12; V: TRBV7-2; D: TRBD2
CDR3: ASTAGRRAKDTQY; length: 13; V: TRBV27; D: -
CDR3: AGRSLTDTQY; length: 10; V: TRBV27; D: -